These T cell receptor beta chains were read from a single sample in a study of blood T cell repertoires in COVID-19. The data were produced by immunoSEQ multiplex PCR, yet TCRdb's version contains in-frame clones alone and is incomplete. The data contain fewer than 100,000 clones, around nine tenths of them singletons. The sample comprised peripheral blood. The receptors derive from a man aged 50 or older with acute or convalescent COVID-19. Both conserved end residues are part of each CDR3.

j_call v_call cdr3_aa
TRBJ1-2 TRBV28 CASSLSPAVGYGYTF
TRBJ2-7 TRBV11-1 CASSSQGGTYEQYF
TRBJ2-7 TRBV3-1/TRBV3-2 CASSQVWSDGTSARGTSYEQYF
TRBJ2-3 TRBV7-2 CASSPDRAGDTQYF
TRBJ2-7 TRBV19 CASSSPSGGTYEQYF
TRBJ1-4 TRBV7-9 CASSEAGTGDEKLFF
TRBJ1-2 TRBV6-5 CASRRDRSNYGYTF
TRBJ1-5 TRBV19 CASTTARTGIGNQPQHF
TRBJ2-7 TRBV19 CASSTIPGQGMHEQYF
TRBJ1-2 TRBV11-2 CASSSNPGQGAYGYTF
TRBJ1-3 TRBV11-3 CARHQGQEFSGNTIYF
TRBJ2-6 TRBV9 CASSVVSGANVLTF
TRBJ2-1 TRBV30 CAWTPNRPGQGAGEQFF
TRBJ2-7 TRBV4-2 CASSQVEGGRYEQYF
TRBJ2-1 TRBV19 CASSIFGGLGNEQFF
TRBJ1-1 TRBV11-2 CASSLWEGSTEAFF
TRBJ1-3 TRBV5-1 CASSLVDRVRPGNTIYF
TRBJ1-2 TRBV19 CASNDRRAGVLYGYTF
TRBJ1-2 TRBV7-8 CASSLTFDRGVGYTF
TRBJ2-2 TRBV11-3 CASRTGSNTGELFF
TRBJ2-7 TRBV6-5 CASSYSQEDGDEQYF
TRBJ2-2 TRBV30 CASGQVDTGELFF